This T cell receptor (beta chain) was retrieved from a study of blood T cell repertoires in COVID-19. About the research overall: The origin of the acute and convalescent COVID-19 samples was the United States, Italy and Spain.

The age range of participants was about 18 to 90 years, with residence in approximately 25 US areas. Cohort 3 recovery required two negative PCRs, clearance, or symptom resolution. TCRdb's table, derived via immunoSEQ multiplex PCR, lists solely in-frame clones and lacks some. The sample contains over 150,000 clones, 75% to 90% of which appear only once. Germline CDR1 is MNHEY and CDR2 is SVGAGI. V was trimmed by 0 bases and J by 1 base, leaving 7 bases between them. This CDR3 has 14 amino acids. The receptor's source is a man in his forties who had recovered from COVID-19. This chain connects TRBV6-5 to TRBJ2-7; D not resolved. The sample comprised PBMCs or T cells enriched from blood (not recorded which). The CDR3 sequence is CASSYSRQSYEQYF. In DNA, the CDR3 is TGTGCCAGCAGTTACTCGAGGCAGTCCTACGAGCAGTACTTC.